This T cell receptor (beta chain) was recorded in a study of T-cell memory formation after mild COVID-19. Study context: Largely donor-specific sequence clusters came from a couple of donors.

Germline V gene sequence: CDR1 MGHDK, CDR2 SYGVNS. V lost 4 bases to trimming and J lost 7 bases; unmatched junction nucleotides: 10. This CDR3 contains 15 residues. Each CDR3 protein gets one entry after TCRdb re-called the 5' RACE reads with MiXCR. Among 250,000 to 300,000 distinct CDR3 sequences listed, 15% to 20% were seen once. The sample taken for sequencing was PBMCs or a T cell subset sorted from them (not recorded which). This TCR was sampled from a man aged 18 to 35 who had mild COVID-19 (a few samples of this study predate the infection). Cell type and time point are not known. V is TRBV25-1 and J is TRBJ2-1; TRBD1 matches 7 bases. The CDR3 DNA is TGTGCCAGCAGTGGGAGACAGGGAAAGAGGAATGAGCAGTTCTTC. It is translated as CASSGRQGKRNEQFF.